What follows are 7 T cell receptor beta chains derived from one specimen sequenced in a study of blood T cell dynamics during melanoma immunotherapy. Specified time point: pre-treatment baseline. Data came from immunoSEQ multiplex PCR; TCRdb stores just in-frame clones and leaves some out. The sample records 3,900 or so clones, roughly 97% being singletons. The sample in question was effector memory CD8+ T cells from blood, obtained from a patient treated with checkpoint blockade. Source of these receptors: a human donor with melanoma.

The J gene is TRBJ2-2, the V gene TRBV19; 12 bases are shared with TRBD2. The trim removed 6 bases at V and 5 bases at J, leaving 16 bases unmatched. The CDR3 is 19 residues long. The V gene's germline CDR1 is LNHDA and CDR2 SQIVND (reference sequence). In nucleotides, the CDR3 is TGTGCCAGTAGACCATCGACCCTAGCGGGAGGGGCCGGAACCGGGGAGCTGTTTTTT. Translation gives CASRPSTLAGGAGTGELFF. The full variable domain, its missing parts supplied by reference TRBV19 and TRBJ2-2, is DGGITQSPKYLFRKEGQNVTLSCEQNLNHDAMYWYRQDPGQGLRLIYYSQIVNDFQKGDIAEGYSVSREKKESFPLTVTSAQKNPTAFYLCASRPSTLAGGAGTGELFFGEGSRLTVL.

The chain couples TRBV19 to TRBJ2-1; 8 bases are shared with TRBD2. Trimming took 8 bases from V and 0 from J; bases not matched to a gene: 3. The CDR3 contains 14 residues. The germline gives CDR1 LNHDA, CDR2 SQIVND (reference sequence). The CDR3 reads CASSSGSSYNEQFF. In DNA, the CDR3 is TGTGCCAGTTCGAGCGGGAGCTCCTACAATGAGCAGTTCTTC.

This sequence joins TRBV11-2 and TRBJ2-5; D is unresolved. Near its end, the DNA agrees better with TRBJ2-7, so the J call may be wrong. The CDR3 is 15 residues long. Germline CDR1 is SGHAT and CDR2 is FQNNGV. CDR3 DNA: TGTGCCAGCAGCTTAGTCCCCGGGTCGACCCACGAGCAGTACTTC. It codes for CASSLVPGSTHEQYF.

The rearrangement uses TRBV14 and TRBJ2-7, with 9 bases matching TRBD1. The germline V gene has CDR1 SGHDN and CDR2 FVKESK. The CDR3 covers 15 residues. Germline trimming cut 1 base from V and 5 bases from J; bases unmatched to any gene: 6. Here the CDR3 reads CASSQATGGDHEQYF. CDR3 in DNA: TGTGCCAGCAGCCAAGCTACAGGGGGCGACCACGAGCAGTACTTC.

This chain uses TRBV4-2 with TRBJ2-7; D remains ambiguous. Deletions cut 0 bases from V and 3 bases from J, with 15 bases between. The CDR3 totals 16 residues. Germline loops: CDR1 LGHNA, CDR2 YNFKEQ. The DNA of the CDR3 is TGTGCCAGCAGCCAAGAGTCCAGCCCGGGCGTCTACGAGCAGTACTTC. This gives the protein CASSQESSPGVYEQYF.

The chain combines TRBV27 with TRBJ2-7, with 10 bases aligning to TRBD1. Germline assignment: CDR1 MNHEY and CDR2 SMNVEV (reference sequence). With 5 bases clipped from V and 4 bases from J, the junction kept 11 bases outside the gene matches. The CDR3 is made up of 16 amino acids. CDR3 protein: CASSRFRDRGWYEQYF. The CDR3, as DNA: TGTGCCAGCAGTCGGTTTCGGGACAGGGGATGGTACGAGCAGTACTTC.

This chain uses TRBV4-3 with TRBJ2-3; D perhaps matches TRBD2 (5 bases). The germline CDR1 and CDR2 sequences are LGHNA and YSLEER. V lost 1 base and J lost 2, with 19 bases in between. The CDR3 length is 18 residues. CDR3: CASSQGSGEVYVTDTQYF. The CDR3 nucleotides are TGCGCCAGCAGCCAAGGCAGCGGAGAGGTGTATGTCACAGATACGCAGTATTTT.